Included here is one TCR beta chain sequence, with context. This record comes from a study of technical replicates of blood from a handful of donors. The repertoire was sequenced with immunoSEQ multiplex PCR; TCRdb's copy has only in-frame clones and lacks some. The table includes about 83,000 clones, roughly 94% detected once. CDR1 and CDR2 from the germline V gene are MNHEY and SMNVEV (reference sequence). The junction had 6 bases not matched to a gene; V was cut back by 6 bases and J by 14 bases. This CDR3 region has 10 residues. The chain combines TRBV27 with TRBJ1-1; 7 nucleotides match TRBD1. The specimen sequenced was T cells isolated from PBMCs. The source is a human donor in good health. The CDR3 spells CASRQGDWFF. CDR3 nucleotides: TGTGCCAGCAGGCAGGGGGACTGGTTCTTT.